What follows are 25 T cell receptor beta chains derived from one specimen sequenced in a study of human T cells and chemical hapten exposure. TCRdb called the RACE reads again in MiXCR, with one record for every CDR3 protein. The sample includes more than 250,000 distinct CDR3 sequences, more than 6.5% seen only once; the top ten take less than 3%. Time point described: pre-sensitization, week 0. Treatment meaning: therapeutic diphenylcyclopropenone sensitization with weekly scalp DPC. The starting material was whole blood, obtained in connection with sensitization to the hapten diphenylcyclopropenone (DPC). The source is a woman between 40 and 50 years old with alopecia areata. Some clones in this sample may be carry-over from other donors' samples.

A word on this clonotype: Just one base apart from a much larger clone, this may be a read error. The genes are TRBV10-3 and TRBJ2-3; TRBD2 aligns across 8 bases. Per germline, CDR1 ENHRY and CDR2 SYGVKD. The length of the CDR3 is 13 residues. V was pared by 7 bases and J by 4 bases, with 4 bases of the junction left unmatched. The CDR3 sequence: CAITSGSADTQYF. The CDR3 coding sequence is TGTGCCATCACCAGCGGGAGCGCAGATACGCAGTATTTT.

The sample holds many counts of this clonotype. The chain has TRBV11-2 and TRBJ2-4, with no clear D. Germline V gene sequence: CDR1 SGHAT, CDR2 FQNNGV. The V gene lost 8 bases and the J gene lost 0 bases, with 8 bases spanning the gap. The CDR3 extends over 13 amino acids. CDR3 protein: CASAALAKNIQYF. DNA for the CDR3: TGTGCCAGCGCAGCACTAGCCAAAAACATTCAGTACTTC.

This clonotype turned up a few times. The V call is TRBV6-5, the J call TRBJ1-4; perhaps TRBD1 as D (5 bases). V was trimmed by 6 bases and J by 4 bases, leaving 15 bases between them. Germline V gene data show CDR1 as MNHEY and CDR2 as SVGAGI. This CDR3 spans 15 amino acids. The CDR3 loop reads CASSPQGVSNEKLFF. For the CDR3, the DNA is TGTGCCAGCAGCCCGCAGGGAGTCAGTAATGAAAAACTGTTTTTT.

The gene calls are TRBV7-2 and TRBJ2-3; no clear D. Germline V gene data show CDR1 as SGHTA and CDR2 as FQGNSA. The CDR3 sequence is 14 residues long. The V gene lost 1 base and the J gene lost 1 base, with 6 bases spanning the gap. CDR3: CASSLGFRTDTQYF. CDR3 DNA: TGTGCCAGCAGCTTAGGGTTTCGCACAGATACGCAGTATTTT.

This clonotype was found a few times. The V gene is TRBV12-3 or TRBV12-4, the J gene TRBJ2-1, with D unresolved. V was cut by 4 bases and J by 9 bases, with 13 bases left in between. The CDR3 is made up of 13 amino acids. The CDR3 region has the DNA TGTGCCAGCAGTTACTCTAGTAGTGGTGAGCAGTTCTTC. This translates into CASSYSSSGEQFF.

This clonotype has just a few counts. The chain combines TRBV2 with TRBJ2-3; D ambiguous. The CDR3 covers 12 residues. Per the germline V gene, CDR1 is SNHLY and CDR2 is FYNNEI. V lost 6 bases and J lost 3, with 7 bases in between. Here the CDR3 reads CASRMGTDTQYF. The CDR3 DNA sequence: TGTGCCAGCAGGATGGGGACAGATACGCAGTATTTT.

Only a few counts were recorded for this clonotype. The CDR3 DNA is TGTGCCAGCAGTCTCGGACTAGCCGGAGCAGAGACCCAGTACTTC. Translated, it gives CASSLGLAGAETQYF. The J gene is TRBJ2-5, the V gene TRBV6-2 or TRBV6-3, with 8 positions matching TRBD2. V shed 5 bases, J shed 4 bases, and the junction held 9 bases outside the gene matches. This CDR3 spans 15 amino acids. CDR1 is MNHEY and CDR2 is SVGEGT in the germline V gene.

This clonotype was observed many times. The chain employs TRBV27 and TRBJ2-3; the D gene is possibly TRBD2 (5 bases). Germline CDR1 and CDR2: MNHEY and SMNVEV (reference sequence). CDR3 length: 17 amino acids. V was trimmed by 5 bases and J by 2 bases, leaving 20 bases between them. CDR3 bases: TGTGCCAGCAGTCCTAGTGGACGAAGCGGACCCACAGATACGCAGTATTTT. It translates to CASSPSGRSGPTDTQYF.

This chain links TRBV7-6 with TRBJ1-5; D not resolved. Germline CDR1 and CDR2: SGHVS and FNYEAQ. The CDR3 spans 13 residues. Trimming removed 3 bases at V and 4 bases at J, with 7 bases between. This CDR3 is CASSFGENQPQHF. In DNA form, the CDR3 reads TGTGCCAGCAGCTTTGGGGAAAATCAGCCCCAGCATTTT.

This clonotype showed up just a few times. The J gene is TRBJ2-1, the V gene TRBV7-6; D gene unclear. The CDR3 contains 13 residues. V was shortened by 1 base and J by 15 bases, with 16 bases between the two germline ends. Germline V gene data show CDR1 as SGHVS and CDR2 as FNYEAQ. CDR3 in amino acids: CASSLDPVGTGFF. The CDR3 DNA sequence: TGTGCCAGCAGCTTAGATCCGGTCGGCACTGGGTTCTTC.

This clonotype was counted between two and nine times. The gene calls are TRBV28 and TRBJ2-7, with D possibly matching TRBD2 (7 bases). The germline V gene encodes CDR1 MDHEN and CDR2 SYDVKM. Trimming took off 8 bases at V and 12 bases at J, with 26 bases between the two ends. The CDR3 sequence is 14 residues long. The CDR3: CASRGATNDLRGYF. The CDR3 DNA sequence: TGTGCCAGCCGGGGGGCGACGAACGACCTACGAGGGTACTTC.

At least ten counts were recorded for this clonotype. Written as DNA, the CDR3 is TGCAGCGTTGGACAGGGCCGGGAGACCCAGTACTTC. Translating it yields CSVGQGRETQYF. The chain links TRBV29-1 to TRBJ2-5, with 7 bases aligning to TRBD1. The CDR3 consists of 12 residues. In germline, CDR1 is SQVTM, CDR2 ANQGSEA. The J segment lost 5 bases and the V segment lost 4 bases, leaving 4 bases of the junction unmatched.

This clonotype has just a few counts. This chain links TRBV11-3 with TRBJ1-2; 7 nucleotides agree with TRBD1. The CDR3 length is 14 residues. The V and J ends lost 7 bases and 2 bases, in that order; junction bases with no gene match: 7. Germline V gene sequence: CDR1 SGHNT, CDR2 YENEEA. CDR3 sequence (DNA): TGTGCCAGCAAAAGAAGGACAGGAAACTATGGCTACACCTTC. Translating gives CASKRRTGNYGYTF.

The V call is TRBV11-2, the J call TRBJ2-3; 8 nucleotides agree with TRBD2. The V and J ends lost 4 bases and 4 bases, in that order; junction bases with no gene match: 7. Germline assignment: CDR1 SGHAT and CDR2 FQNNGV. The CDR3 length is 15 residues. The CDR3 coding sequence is TGTGCCAGCAGCTCACTTAGCGGGAACCCAGATACGCAGTATTTT. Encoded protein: CASSSLSGNPDTQYF.

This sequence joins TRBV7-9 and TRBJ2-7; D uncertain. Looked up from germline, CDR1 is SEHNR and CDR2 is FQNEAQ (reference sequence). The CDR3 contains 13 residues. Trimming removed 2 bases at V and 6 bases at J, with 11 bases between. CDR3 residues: CASSLTNPPEQYF. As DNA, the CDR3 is TGTGCCAGCAGCTTAACAAATCCCCCCGAGCAGTACTTC.

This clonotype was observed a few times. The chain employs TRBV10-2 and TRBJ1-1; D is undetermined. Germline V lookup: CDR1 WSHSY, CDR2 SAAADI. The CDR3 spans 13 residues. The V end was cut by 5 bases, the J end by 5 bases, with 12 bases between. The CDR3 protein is CASSPFEQTEAFF. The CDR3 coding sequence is TGCGCCAGCAGTCCCTTTGAACAAACTGAAGCTTTCTTT.

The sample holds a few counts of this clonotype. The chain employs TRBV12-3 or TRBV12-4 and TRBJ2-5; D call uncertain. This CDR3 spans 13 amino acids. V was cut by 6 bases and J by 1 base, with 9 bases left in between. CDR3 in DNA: TGTGCCAGCAGCGACGATATCCAAGAGACCCAGTACTTC. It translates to CASSDDIQETQYF.

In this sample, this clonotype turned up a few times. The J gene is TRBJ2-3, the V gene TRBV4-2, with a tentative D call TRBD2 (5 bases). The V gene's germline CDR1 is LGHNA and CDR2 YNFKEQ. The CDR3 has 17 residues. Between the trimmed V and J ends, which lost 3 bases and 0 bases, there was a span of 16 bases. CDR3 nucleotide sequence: TGTGCCAGCAGCCATCTTTTTCAGAGCGGTAGCACAGATACGCAGTATTTT. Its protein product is CASSHLFQSGSTDTQYF.

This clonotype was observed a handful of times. The CDR3 region is CSGRQTSWGEQFF. DNA of the CDR3: TGCAGCGGACGGCAGACTAGCTGGGGGGAGCAGTTCTTC. The V call is TRBV29-1, the J call TRBJ2-1, with 7 bases aligning to TRBD2. V shed 7 bases, J shed 10 bases, and the junction held 13 bases outside the gene matches. Germline V CDR1 and CDR2: SQVTM, ANQGSEA. CDR3 length: 13 amino acids.

The CDR3 reads CASSFQAGRQETQYF. CDR3 nucleotide sequence: TGTGCCAGCAGCTTTCAGGCTGGTCGTCAAGAGACCCAGTACTTC. The rearrangement uses TRBV7-2 and TRBJ2-5; D is unclear. V lost 3 bases and J lost 2, with 13 bases in between. The CDR3 has 15 amino acids. Germline-derived CDR1 and CDR2 are SGHTA and FQGNSA.

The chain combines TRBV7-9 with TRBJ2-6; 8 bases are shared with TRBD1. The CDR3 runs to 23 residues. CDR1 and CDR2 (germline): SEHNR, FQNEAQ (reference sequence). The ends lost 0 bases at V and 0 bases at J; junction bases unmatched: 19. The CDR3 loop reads CASSLALGIVGTGPNSGANVLTF. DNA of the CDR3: TGTGCCAGCAGCTTAGCCTTGGGAATTGTTGGGACAGGCCCGAACTCTGGGGCCAACGTCCTGACTTTC.

The CDR3 here is CASSSGRGYNQPQHF. The CDR3 DNA reads as TGTGCCAGCAGCTCAGGACGCGGGTATAATCAGCCCCAGCATTTT. The V gene is TRBV7-8, the J gene TRBJ1-5; D gene unclear. Germline V CDR1 and CDR2: SGHVS, FQNEAQ. Trimming shortened V by 4 bases and J by 4 bases, and 14 bases separated the two germline ends. This CDR3 spans 15 amino acids.

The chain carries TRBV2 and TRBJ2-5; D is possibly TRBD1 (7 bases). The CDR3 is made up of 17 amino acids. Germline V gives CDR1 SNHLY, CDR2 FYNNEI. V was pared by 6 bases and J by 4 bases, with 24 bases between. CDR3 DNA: TGTGCCAGCAGGGCCCCTTCAGGGGGGCGAGGAGGAGAGACCCAGTACTTC. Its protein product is CASRAPSGGRGGETQYF.

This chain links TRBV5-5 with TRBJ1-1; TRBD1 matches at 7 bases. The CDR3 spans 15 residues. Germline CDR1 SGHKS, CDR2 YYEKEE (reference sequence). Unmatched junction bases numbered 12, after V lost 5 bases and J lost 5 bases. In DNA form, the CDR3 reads TGTGCCAGCAGTCATCTCAGGACAGGAGGTACTGAAGCTTTCTTT. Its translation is CASSHLRTGGTEAFF.

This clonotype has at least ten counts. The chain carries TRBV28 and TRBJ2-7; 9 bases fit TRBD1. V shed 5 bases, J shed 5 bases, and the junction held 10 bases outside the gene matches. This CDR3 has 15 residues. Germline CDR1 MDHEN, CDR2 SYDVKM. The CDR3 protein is CASSLTTGGWNEQYF. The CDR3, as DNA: TGTGCCAGCAGTCTCACGACAGGGGGGTGGAACGAGCAGTACTTC.